This TCR beta chain derives from a study of molecular identifiers for immune sequencing clone quantification. Regarding the study as a whole: Clones that exceeded 20 RNA copies held over 98% of effector molecules, yet under 1% in naive cells.

TCRdb redid the calling of the PCR reads with MiXCR, one entry per CDR3 protein. The sample has hundreds of thousands of distinct CDR3 sequences; roughly 27% are singletons. This CDR3 contains 14 residues. Between the trimmed V and J ends, which lost 5 bases and 0 bases, there was a span of 7 bases. Germline lookup yields CDR1 SGHTA and CDR2 FQGNSA. Sorting selected naive CD8 T cells with a CD8+CD4-CCR7+CD45RA+ phenotype. This clonotype was counted many times. Its cognate antigen is unknown. J is TRBJ1-4 and V is TRBV7-2, with no clear D. This receptor was obtained from a human donor in good health. Some libraries in this study had Jurkat cell RNA spiked in. Material: naive CD8+ T cells from blood, with Jurkat cell RNA spiked in. Subset described: FACS-sorted CD8+CD4-CCR7+CD45RA+ naive T cells. In DNA form, the CDR3 reads TGTGCCAGCAGCATTGAAGCAACTAATGAAAAACTGTTTTTT. It yields the protein CASSIEATNEKLFF.